Reported below is one TCR beta chain. Its target is not known. This entry belongs to a study of T cell responses to AZD1222 COVID-19 vaccine. Points from the study as a whole: Vaccine-associated CD4 TCRs spanned spike, dominant at 160-218 and 743-854. Only a handful of people who got AZD1222 tested seropositive at baseline.

The CDR3 sequence is 14 residues long. CDR1 and CDR2 (germline): SGHRS, YFSETQ. With V trimmed by 0 bases and J by 6 bases, 2 bases remained unmatched. TCRdb's table, derived via immunoSEQ multiplex PCR, lists solely in-frame clones and lacks some. In the table there are approximately 110,000 clones, about 90% of which are singletons. Sequences were derived from peripheral blood, sampled on day 0 of AZD1222 vaccination. The origin of this receptor is an adult in good health. The V gene is TRBV5-1, the J gene TRBJ2-4; 8 bases are a match to TRBD1. Written as DNA, the CDR3 is TGCGCCAGCAGCTTGGCGCAGGGGGCAAACATTCAGTACTTC. Translating gives CASSLAQGANIQYF.